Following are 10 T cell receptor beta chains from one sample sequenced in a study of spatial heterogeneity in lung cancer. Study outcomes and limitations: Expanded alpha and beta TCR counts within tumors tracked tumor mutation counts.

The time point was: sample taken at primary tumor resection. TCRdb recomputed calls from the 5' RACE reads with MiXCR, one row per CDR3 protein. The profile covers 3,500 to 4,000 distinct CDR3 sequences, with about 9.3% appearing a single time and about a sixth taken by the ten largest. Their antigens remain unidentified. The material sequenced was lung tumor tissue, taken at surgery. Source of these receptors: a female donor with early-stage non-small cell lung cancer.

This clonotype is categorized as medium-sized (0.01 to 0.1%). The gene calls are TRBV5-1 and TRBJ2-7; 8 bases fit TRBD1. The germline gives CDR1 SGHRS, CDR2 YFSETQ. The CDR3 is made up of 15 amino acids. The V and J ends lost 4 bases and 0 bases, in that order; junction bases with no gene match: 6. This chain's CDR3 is CASSLWTGNSYEQYF. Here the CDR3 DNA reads TGCGCCAGCAGCCTATGGACAGGGAACTCCTACGAGCAGTACTTC.

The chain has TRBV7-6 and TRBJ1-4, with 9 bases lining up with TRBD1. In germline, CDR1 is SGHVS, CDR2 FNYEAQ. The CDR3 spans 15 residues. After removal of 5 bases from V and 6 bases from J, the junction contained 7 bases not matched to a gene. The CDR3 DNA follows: TGTGCCAGCAGCACCGGGACAGGGATTGATGAAAAACTGTTTTTT. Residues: CASSTGTGIDEKLFF. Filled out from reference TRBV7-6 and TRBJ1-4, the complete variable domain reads GAGVSQSPRYKVTKRGQDVALRCDPISGHVSLYWYRQALGQGPEFLTYFNYEAQQDKSGLPNDRFSAERPEGSISTLTIQRTEQRDSAMYRCASSTGTGIDEKLFFGSGTQLSVL.

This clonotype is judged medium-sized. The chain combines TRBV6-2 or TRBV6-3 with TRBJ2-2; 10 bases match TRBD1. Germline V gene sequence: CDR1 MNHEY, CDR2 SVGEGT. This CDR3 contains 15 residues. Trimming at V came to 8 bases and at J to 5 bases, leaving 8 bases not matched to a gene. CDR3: CASGWDRGKTGELFF. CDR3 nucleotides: TGTGCCAGCGGCTGGGACAGGGGCAAAACCGGGGAGCTGTTTTTT.

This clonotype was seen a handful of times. The CDR3 loop is CASKPGDMLGYTF. The CDR3 nucleotides read TGTGCCAGCAAACCGGGGGACATGCTTGGCTACACCTTC. The chain links TRBV2 to TRBJ1-2; tentative D call: TRBD1 (6 bases). V lost 7 bases, J lost 7 bases, and 16 bases lay in between. The germline V gene has CDR1 SNHLY and CDR2 FYNNEI. This CDR3 comprises 13 residues.

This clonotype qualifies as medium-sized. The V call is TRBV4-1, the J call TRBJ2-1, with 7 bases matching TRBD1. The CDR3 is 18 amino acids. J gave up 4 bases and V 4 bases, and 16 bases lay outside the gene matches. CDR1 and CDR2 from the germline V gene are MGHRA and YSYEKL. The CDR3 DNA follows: TGCGCCAGCAGCCCCCCCCCGGGACAGCTCAGAGGTTACAATGAGCAGTTCTTC. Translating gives CASSPPPGQLRGYNEQFF.

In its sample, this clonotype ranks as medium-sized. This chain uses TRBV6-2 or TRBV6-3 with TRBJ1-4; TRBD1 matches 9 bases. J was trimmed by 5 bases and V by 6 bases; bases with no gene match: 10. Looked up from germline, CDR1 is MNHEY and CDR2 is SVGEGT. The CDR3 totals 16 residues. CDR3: CASSGQGIALNEKLFF. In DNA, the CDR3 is TGTGCCAGCAGCGGACAGGGGATTGCGTTGAATGAAAAACTGTTTTTT.

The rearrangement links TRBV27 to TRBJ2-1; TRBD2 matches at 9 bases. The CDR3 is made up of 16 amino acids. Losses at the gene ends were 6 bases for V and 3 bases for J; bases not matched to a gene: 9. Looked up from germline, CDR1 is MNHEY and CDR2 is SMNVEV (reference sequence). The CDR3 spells CASRKRAGGHYNEQFF. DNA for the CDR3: TGTGCCAGCAGAAAACGAGCGGGGGGACACTACAATGAGCAGTTCTTC.

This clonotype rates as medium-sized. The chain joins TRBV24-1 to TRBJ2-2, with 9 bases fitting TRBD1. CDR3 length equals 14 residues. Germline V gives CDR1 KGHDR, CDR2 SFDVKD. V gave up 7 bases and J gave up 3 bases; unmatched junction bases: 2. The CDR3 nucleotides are TGTGCCACCAGGGACAGGGGCCACACCGGGGAGCTGTTTTTT. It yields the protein CATRDRGHTGELFF.

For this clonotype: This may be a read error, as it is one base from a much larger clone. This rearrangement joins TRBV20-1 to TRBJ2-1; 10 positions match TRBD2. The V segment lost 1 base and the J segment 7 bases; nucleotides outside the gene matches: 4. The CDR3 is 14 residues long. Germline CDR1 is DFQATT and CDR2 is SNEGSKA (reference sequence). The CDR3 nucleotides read TGCAGTGCTAGAGTGGCTAGCGGGGGAAATGAGCAGTTCTTC. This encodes CSARVASGGNEQFF.

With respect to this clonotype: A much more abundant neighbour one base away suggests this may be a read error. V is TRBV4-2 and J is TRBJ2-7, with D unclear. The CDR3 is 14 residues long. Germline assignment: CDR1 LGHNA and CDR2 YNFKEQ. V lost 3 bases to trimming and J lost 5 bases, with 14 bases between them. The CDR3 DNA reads TGTGCCAGCAGCCATGATCTCGATCCCGACGAGCAGTACTTC. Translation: CASSHDLDPDEQYF.